This T cell receptor (beta chain) was captured by sequencing in a study of identical twins. From germline, CDR1 is SGHAT and CDR2 FQNNGV. The germline V and J ends were trimmed by 5 bases and 2 bases, with 15 bases remaining between them. The length of the CDR3 is 15 residues. Study-level points and caveats: While abundant cord blood beta clonotypes carried fewer insertions, memory repertoires showed no such pattern.

Template switching (which added a universal primer site) was used, and cDNA carried unique molecular identifiers. TCRdb independently ran MiXCR on the 5' RACE reads; one entry per CDR3 protein. The sample has 350,000 or so distinct CDR3 sequences; 9% to 10% are singletons. On this clonotype: Antigen specificity is unknown.

The specimen was naive T cells sorted from blood. The chain uses TRBV11-2 and TRBJ2-5; the D gene is possibly TRBD1 (6 bases). This receptor was obtained from a woman aged 50 to 60 in good health. The CDR3: CASSLRPRGQETQYF. The CDR3 nucleotides are TGTGCCAGCAGCCTCCGACCTAGGGGGCAAGAGACCCAGTACTTC.